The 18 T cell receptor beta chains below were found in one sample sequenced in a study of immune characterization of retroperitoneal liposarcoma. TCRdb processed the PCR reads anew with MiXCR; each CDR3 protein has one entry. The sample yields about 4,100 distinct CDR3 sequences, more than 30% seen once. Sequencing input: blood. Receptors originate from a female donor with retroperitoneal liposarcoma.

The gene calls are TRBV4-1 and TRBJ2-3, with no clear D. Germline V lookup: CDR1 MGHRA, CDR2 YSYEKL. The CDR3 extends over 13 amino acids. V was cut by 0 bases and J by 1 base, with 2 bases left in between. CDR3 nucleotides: TGCGCCAGCAGCCAAGAGGGCACAGATACGCAGTATTTT. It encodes CASSQEGTDTQYF.

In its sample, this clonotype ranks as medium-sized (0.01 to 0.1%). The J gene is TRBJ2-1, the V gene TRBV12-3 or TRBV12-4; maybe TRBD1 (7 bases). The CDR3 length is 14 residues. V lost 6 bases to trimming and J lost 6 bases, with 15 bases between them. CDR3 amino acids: CASSPEGAINEQFF. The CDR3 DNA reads TGTGCCAGCAGCCCGGAGGGGGCTATCAATGAGCAGTTCTTC.

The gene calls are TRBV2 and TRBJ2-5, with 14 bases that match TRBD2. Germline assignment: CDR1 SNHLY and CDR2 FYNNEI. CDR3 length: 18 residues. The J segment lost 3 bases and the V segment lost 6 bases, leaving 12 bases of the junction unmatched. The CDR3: CASRPGLAGGRTKETQYF. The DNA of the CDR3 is TGTGCCAGCAGGCCCGGACTAGCGGGGGGACGTACCAAAGAGACCCAGTACTTC.

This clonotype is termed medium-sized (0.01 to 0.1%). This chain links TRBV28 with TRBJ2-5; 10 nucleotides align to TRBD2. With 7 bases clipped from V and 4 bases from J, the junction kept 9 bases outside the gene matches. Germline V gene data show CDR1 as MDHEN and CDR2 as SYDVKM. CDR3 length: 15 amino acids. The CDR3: CASTPRASGRETQYF. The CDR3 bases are TGTGCCAGCACCCCCCGGGCTAGCGGGAGAGAGACCCAGTACTTC.

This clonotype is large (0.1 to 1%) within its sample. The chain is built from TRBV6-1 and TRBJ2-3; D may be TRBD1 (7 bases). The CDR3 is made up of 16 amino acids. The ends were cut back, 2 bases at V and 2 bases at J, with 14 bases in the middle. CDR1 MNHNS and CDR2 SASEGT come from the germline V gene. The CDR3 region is CASSEPRGDLTDTQYF. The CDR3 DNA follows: TGTGCCAGCAGTGAACCCAGGGGGGATCTCACAGATACGCAGTATTTT.

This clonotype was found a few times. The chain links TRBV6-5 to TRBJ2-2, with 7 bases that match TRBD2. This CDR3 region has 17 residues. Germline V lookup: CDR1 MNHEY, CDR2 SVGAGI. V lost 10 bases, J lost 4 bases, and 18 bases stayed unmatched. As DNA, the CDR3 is TGTGCCACCACCGCTATAGCGGGCCTGACTTCCACCGGGGAGCTGTTTTTT. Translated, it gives CATTAIAGLTSTGELFF.

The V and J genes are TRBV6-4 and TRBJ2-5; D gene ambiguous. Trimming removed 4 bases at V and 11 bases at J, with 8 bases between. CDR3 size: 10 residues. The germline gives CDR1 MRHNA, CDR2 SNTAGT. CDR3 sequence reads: CASSVGEQYF. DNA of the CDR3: TGTGCCAGCAGTGTTGGTGAGCAGTACTTC.

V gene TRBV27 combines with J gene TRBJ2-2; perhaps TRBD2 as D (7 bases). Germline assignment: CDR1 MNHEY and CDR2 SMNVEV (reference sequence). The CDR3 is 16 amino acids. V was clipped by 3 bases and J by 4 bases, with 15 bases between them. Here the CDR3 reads CASSLVGGASTGELFF. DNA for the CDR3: TGTGCCAGCAGTTTGGTTGGGGGGGCGAGCACCGGGGAGCTGTTTTTT.

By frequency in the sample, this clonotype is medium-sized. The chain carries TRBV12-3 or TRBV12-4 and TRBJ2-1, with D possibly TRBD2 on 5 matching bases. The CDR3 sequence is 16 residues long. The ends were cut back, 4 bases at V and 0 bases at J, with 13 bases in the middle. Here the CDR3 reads CASSSGGALSYNEQFF. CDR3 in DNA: TGTGCCAGCAGTTCCGGAGGTGCCCTCTCCTACAATGAGCAGTTCTTC.

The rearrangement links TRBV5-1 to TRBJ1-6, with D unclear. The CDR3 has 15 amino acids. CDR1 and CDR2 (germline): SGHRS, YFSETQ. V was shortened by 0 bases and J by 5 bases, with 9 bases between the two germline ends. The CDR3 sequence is CASSLGWGDNSPLHF. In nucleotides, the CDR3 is TGCGCCAGCAGCTTGGGATGGGGAGATAATTCACCCCTCCACTTT.

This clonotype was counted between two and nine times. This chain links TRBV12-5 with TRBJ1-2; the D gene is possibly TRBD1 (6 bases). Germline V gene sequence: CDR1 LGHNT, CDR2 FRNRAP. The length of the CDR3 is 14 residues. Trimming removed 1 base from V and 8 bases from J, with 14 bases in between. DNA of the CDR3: TGTGCTAGTGGTTTGGAGGGGGGCGCGGGGGGCTACACCTTC. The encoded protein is CASGLEGGAGGYTF.

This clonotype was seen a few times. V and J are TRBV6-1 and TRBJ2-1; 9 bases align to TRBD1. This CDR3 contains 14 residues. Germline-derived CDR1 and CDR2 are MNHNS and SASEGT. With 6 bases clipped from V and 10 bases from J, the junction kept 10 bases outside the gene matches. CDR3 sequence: CASREPGQGVEQFF. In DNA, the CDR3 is TGTGCCAGCAGGGAACCGGGACAGGGAGTCGAGCAGTTCTTC.

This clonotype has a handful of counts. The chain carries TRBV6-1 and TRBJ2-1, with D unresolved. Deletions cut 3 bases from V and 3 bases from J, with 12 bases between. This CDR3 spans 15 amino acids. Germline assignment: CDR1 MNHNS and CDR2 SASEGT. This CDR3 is CASSDRATNYNEQFF. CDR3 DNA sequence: TGTGCCAGCAGTGACCGGGCAACCAACTACAATGAGCAGTTCTTC.

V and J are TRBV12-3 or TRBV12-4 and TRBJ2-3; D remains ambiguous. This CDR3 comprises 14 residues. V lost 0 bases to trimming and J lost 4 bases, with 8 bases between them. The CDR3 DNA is TGTGCCAGCAGTTTAGCGAGAAGGGCAGATACGCAGTATTTT. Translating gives CASSLARRADTQYF.

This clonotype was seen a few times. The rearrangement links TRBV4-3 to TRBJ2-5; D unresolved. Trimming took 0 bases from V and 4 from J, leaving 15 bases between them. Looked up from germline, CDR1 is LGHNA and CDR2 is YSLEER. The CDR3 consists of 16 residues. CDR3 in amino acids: CASSQDRQKLGETQYF. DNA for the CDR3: TGCGCCAGCAGCCAAGATAGGCAAAAATTAGGAGAGACCCAGTACTTC.

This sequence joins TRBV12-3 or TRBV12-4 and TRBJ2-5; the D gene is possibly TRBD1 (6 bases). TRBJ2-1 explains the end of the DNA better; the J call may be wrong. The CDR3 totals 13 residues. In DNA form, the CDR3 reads TGTGCCAGCAGTCTACTCAGGGGTCATGAGCAGTTCTTC. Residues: CASSLLRGHEQFF.

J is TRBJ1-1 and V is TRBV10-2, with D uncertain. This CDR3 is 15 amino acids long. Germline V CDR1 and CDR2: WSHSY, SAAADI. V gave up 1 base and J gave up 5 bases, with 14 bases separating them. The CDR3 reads CASSEFLGWGTEAFF. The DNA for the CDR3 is TGCGCCAGCAGTGAGTTTCTGGGATGGGGTACTGAAGCTTTCTTT.

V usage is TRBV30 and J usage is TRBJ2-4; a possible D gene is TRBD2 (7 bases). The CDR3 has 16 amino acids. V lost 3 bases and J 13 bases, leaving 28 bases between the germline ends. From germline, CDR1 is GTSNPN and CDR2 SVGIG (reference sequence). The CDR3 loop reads CAWRPGASGIHNEQYF. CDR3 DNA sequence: TGTGCCTGGAGGCCGGGGGCTAGCGGAATCCACAATGAGCAGTACTTC. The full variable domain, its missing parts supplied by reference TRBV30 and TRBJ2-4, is SQTIHQWPATLVQPVGSPLSLECTVEGTSNPNLYWYRQAAGRGLQLLFYSVGIGQISSEVPQNLSASRPQDRQFILSSKKLLLSDSGFYLCAWRPGASGIHNEQYFGAGTRLSVL.